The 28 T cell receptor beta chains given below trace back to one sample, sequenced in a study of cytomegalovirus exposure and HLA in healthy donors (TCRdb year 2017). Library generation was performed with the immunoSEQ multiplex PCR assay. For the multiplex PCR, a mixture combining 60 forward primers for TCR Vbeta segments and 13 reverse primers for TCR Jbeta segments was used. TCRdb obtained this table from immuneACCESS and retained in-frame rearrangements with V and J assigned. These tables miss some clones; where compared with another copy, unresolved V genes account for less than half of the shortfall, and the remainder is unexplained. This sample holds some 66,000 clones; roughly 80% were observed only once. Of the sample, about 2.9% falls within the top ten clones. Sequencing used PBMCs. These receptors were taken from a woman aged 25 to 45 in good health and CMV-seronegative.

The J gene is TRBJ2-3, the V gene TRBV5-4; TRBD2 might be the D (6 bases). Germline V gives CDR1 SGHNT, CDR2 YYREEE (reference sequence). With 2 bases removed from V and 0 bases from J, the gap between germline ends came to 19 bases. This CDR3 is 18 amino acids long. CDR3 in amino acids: CASSLPSFGTQSTDTQYF. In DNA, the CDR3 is TGTGCCAGCAGCTTACCCTCATTCGGGACTCAAAGCACAGATACGCAGTATTTT.

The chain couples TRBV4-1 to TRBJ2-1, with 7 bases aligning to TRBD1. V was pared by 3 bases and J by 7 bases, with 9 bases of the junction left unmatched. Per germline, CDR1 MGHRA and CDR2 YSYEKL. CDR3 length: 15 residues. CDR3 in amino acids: CASSHWTGNRNEQFF. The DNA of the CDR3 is TGCGCCAGCAGCCACTGGACAGGAAATAGGAATGAGCAGTTCTTC.

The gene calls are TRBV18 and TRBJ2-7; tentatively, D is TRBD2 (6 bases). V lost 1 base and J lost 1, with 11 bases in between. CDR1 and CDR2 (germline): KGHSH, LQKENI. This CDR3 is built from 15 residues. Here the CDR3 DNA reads TGTGCCAGCTCACCACGGGCGGGGCCTTCCTACGAGCAGTACTTC. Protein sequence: CASSPRAGPSYEQYF.

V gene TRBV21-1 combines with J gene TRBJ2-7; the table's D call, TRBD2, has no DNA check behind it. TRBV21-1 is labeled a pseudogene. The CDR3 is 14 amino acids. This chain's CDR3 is CASSKEEVTYEQYF. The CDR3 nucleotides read TGTGCCAGCAGCAAAGAGGAGGTTACCTACGAGCAGTACTTC.

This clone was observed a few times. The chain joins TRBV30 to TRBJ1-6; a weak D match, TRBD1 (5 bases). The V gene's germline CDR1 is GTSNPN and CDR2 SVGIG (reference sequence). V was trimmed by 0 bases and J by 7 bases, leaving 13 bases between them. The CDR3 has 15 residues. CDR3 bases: TGTGCCTGGAGTGTAAGGAGCGGGGCAAATTCACCCCTCCACTTT. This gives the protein CAWSVRSGANSPLHF.

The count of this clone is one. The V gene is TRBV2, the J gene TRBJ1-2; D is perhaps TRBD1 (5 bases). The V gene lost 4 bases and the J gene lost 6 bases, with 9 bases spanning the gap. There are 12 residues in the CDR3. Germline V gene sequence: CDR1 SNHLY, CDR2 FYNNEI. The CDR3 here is CASSVSGNGYTF. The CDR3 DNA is TGTGCCAGCAGTGTGTCAGGGAATGGCTACACCTTC.

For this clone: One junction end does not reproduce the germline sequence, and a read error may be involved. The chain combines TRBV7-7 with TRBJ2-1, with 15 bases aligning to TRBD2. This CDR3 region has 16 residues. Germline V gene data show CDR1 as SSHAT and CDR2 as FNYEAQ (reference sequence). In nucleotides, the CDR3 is TGTGCTAGCAGCTGGGGACTAGCGGGGGGCGGCTATGAGCAGTTCTTC. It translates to CASSWGLAGGGYEQFF.

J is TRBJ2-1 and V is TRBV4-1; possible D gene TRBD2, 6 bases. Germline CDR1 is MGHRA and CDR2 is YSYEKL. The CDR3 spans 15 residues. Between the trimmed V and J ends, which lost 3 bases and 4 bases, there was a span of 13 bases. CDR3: CASSHPGTSYNEQFF. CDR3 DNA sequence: TGCGCCAGCAGCCACCCCGGGACTTCTTACAATGAGCAGTTCTTC.

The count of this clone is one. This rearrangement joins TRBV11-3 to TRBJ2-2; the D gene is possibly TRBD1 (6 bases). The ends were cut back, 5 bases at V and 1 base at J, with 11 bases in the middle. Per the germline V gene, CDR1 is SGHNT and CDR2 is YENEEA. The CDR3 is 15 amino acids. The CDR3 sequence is CASSPGHQNTGELFF. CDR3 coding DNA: TGTGCCAGCAGCCCGGGACACCAGAACACCGGGGAGCTGTTTTTT.

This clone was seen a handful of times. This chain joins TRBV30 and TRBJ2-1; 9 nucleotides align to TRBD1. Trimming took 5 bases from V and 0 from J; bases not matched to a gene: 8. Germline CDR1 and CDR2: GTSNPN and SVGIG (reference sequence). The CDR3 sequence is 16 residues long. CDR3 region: CAWGGTGFSSYNEQFF. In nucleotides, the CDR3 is TGTGCCTGGGGAGGGACAGGGTTCAGCTCCTACAATGAGCAGTTCTTC. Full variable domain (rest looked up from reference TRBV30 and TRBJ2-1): SQTIHQWPATLVQPVGSPLSLECTVEGTSNPNLYWYRQAAGRGLQLLFYSVGIGQISSEVPQNLSASRPQDRQFILSSKKLLLSDSGFYLCAWGGTGFSSYNEQFFGPGTRLTVL.

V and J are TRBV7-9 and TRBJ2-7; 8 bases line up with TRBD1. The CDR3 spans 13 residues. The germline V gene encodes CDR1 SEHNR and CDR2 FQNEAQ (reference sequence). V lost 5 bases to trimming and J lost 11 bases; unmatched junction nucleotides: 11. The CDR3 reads CASSPNYRGWKYF. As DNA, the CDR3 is TGTGCCAGCAGCCCGAACTACAGGGGGTGGAAGTACTTC.

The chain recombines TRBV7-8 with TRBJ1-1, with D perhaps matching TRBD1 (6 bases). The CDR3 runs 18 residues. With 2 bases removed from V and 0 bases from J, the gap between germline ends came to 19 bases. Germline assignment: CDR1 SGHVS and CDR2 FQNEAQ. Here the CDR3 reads CASSLRYGAGQMNTEAFF. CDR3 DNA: TGTGCCAGCAGCTTACGATACGGAGCTGGACAGATGAACACTGAAGCTTTCTTT.

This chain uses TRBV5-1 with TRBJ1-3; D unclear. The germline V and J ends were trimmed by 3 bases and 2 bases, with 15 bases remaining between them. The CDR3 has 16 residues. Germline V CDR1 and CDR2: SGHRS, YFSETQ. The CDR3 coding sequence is TGCGCCAGCAGCTCGACCCCGCGGGGAACTGGAAACACCATATATTTT. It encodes CASSSTPRGTGNTIYF.

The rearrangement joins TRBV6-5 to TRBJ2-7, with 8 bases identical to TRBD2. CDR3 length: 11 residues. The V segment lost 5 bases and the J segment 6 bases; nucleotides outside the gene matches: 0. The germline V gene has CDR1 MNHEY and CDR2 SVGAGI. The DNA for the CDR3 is TGTGCCAGCAGTCGGGAGGGCGAGCAGTACTTC. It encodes CASSREGEQYF.

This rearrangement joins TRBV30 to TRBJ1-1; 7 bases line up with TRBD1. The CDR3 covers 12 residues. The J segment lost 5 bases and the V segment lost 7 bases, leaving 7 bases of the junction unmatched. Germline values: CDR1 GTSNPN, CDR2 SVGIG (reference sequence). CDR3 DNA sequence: TGTGCCTACCACCCAGGGGGTACTGAAGCTTTCTTT. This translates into CAYHPGGTEAFF.

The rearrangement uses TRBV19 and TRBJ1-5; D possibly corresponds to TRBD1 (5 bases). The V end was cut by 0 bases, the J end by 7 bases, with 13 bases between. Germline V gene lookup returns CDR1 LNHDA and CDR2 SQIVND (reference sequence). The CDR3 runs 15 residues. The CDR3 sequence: CASSIEGREGQPQHF. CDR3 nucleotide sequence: TGTGCCAGTAGTATAGAAGGCAGGGAAGGCCAGCCCCAGCATTTT.

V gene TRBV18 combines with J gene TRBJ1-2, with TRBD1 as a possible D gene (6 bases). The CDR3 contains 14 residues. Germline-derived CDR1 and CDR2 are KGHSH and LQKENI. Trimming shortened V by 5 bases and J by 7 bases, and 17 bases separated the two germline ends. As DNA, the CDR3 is TGTGCCAGCTCATTCGACCTACAGGGACCTGGCTACACCTTC. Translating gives CASSFDLQGPGYTF.

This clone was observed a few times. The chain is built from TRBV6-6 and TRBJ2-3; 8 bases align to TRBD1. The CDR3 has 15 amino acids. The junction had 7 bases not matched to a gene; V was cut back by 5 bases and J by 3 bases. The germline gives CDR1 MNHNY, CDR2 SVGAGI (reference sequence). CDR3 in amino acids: CASSPLGTGTDTQYF. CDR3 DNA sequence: TGTGCCAGCAGTCCTCTTGGGACAGGTACAGATACGCAGTATTTT.

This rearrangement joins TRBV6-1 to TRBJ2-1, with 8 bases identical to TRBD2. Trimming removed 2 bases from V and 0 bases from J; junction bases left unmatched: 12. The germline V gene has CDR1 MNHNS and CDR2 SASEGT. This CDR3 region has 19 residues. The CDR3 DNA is TGTGCCAGCAGTGAACAGCTTGCGGGGGGAAAGAGCTCCTACAATGAGCAGTTCTTC. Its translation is CASSEQLAGGKSSYNEQFF.

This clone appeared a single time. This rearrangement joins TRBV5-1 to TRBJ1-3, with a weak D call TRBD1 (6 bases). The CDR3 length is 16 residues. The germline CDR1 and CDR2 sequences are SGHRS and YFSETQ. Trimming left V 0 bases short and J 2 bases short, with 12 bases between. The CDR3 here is CASSLEGGLPGNTIYF. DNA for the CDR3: TGCGCCAGCAGCTTGGAGGGGGGGTTGCCTGGAAACACCATATATTTT.

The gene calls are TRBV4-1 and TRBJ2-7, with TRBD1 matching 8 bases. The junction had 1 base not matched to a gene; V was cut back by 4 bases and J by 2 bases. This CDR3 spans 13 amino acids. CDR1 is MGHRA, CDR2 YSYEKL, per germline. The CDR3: CASSPDRAYEQYF. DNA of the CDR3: TGCGCCAGCAGCCCGGACAGGGCCTACGAGCAGTACTTC.

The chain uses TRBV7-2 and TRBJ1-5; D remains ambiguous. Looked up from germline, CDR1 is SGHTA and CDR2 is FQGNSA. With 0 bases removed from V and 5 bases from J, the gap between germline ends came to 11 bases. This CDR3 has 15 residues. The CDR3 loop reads CASSLAGREDQPQHF. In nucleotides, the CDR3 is TGTGCCAGCAGCTTAGCCGGCCGAGAGGATCAGCCCCAGCATTTT.

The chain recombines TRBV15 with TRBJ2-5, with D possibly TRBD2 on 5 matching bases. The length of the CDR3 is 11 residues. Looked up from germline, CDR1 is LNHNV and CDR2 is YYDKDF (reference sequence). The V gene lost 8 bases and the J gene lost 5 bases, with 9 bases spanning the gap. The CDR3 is CATYREETQYF. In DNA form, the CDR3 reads TGTGCCACCTATAGGGAGGAGACCCAGTACTTC.

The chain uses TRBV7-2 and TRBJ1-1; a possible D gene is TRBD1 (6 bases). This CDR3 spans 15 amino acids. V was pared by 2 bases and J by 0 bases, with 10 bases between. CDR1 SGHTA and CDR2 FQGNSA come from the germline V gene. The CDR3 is CASSLLGHLNTEAFF. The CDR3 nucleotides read TGTGCCAGCAGCTTATTGGGACACCTGAACACTGAAGCTTTCTTT.

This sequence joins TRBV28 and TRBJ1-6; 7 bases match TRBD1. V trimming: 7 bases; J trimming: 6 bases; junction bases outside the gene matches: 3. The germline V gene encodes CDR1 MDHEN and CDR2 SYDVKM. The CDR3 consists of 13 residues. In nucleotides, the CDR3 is TGTGCCAGCAAACAGGGGTCTAATTCACCCCTCCACTTT. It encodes CASKQGSNSPLHF.

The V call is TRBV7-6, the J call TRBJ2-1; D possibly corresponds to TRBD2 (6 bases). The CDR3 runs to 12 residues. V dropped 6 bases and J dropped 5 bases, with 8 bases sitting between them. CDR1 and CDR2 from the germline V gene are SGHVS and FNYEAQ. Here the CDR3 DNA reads TGTGCCAGCAGGACGGGGGACAATGAGCAGTTCTTC. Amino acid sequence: CASRTGDNEQFF. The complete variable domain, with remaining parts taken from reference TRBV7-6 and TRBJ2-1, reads GAGVSQSPRYKVTKRGQDVALRCDPISGHVSLYWYRQALGQGPEFLTYFNYEAQQDKSGLPNDRFSAERPEGSISTLTIQRTEQRDSAMYRCASRTGDNEQFFGPGTRLTVL.

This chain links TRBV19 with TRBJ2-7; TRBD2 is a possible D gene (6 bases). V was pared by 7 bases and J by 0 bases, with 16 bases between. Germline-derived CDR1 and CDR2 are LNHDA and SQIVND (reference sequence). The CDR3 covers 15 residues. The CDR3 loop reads CASKYGGTSSYEQYF. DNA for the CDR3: TGTGCCAGTAAATATGGGGGGACGTCCTCCTACGAGCAGTACTTC.

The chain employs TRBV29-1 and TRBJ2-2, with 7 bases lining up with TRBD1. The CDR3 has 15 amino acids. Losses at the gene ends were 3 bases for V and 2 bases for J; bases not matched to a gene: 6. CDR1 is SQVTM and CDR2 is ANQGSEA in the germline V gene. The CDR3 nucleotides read TGCAGCGTTGAGCCTGGGACAGCTAACACCGGGGAGCTGTTTTTT. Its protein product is CSVEPGTANTGELFF.